This T cell receptor beta chain is drawn from a study of CD8 T cells in Susac syndrome. Study-wide context: Within the sequenced group of Susac syndrome patients, roughly 6 showed active disease and 8 or 9 were in remission. When blood was drawn, the patients with Susac syndrome were therapy-naive, on corticosteroids, or on intravenous immunoglobulin alone.

The RNA input was about 0.5 to 1 ug, and it was reverse transcribed with random hexamers. TCRdb re-analysed the immunoSEQ multiplex PCR reads in MiXCR, keeping a single row per CDR3 protein. The sample has some 160,000 distinct CDR3 sequences, 94% seen once; the top ten hold over 0.095%. The CDR3 is 14 residues long. Unmatched junction bases numbered 4, after V lost 5 bases and J lost 3 bases. Germline-derived CDR1 and CDR2 are SNHLY and FYNNEI. This clonotype has a handful of counts. The rearrangement links TRBV2 to TRBJ2-7, with 10 positions matching TRBD1. The source of this sequence is a human donor with Susac syndrome. Sequenced input: CD4+ T cells from PBMCs. The CDR3 DNA reads as TGTGCCAGCAGTTTGGACAGGGGGGGCTACGAGCAGTACTTC. Translating gives CASSLDRGGYEQYF.